The sequence of this T cell receptor (beta chain) was determined in a study of Ad26.COV2.S vaccination and SARS-CoV-2 variants. Findings of the study overall: From the TCR breadth and depth analyses, total T cell responses may have been underestimated.

As concerns this clone: Antigen unknown.

CDR3 length: 11 residues. Trimming stripped 4 bases from V and 4 bases from J, with 7 bases between. In germline, CDR1 is SQVTM, CDR2 ANQGSEA. Method: immunoSEQ multiplex PCR; TCRdb's copy keeps in-frame clones and lacks some. The sample gives about 350,000 clones, about 89% of which show up once; approximately 4.5% is in the top ten. The treatment denotes: about 20 received Ad26.COV2.S at low or high dose, single or two shots; 5 received placebo; per-sample allocation not given. Repertoires come from day 63 after the first vaccine or placebo injection. The V and J genes are TRBV29-1 and TRBJ1-1; D remains ambiguous. Sample: peripheral blood, taken in a trial of Ad26.COV2.S vaccine versus placebo. This sequence was found in a person between 18 and 60 years old who received the Ad26.COV2.S COVID-19 vaccine or a placebo. The CDR3 sequence: CSVAGATEAFF. Here the CDR3 DNA reads TGCAGCGTTGCCGGTGCCACTGAAGCTTTCTTT.